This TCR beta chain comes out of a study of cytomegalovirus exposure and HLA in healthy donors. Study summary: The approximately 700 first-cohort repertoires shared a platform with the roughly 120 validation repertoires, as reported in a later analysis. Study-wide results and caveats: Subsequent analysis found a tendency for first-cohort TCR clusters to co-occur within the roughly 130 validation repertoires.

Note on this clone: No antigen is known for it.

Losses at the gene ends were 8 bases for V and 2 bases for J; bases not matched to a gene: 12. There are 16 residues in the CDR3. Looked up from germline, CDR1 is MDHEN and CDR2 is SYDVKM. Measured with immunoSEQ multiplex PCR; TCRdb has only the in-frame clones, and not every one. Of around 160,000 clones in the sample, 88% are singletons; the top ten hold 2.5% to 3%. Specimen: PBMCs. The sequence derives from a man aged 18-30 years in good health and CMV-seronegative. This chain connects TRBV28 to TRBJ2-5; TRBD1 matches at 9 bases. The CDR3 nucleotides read TGTGCCAGCGACTGGACCGAGGACAGGGGTCAAGAGACCCAGTACTTC. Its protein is CASDWTEDRGQETQYF. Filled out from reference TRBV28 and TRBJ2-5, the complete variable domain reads DVKVTQSSRYLVKRTGEKVFLECVQDMDHENMFWYRQDPGLGLRLIYFSYDVKMKEKGDIPEGYSVSREKKERFSLILESASTNQTSMYLCASDWTEDRGQETQYFGPGTRLLVL.